This entry lists 11 T cell receptor beta chains sequenced from one sample in a study of cytomegalovirus exposure and HLA in healthy donors. With 60 Vbeta and 13 Jbeta primers, the PCR was carried out. Profiled with immunoSEQ multiplex PCR; TCRdb holds only in-frame clones, not every one. The sample shows 100,000 to 150,000 clones, under 85% of them seen only once. The sample consisted of PBMCs. The receptors shown here come from a woman between 50 and 59 years old in good health and CMV-seropositive.

The V call is TRBV7-8, the J call TRBJ1-1; D is uncertain. The V end lost 2 bases, the J end lost 3 bases, and 10 bases lay between the germline ends. The CDR3 is 14 residues long. Germline-derived CDR1 and CDR2 are SGHVS and FQNEAQ. CDR3 amino acids: CASSLPGVHTEAFF. DNA for the CDR3: TGTGCCAGCAGCTTACCCGGGGTGCACACTGAAGCTTTCTTT.

V gene TRBV9 combines with J gene TRBJ2-1, with 12 bases identical to TRBD2. CDR1 is SGDLS, CDR2 YYNGEE, per germline. The CDR3 has 15 amino acids. Unmatched junction bases numbered 3, after V lost 4 bases and J lost 4 bases. The CDR3: CASSKTSGGYNEQFF. The CDR3 bases are TGTGCCAGCAGCAAAACTAGCGGGGGGTACAATGAGCAGTTCTTC.

The chain uses TRBV5-4 and TRBJ1-6; 7 bases line up with TRBD1. The CDR3 sequence is 16 residues long. V dropped 4 bases and J dropped 6; count of bases not matched to a gene: 10. The V gene's germline CDR1 is SGHNT and CDR2 YYREEE (reference sequence). As DNA, the CDR3 is TGTGCCAGCAGCGGGGTGGGGGGACAGCCTAATTCACCCCTCCACTTT. This encodes CASSGVGGQPNSPLHF.

This chain connects TRBV15 to TRBJ1-5; D unresolved. Trimming left V 0 bases short and J 6 bases short, with 9 bases between. CDR3 length equals 14 residues. Germline V gene lookup returns CDR1 LNHNV and CDR2 YYDKDF (reference sequence). CDR3 protein: CATSREGETQPQHF. CDR3 nucleotide sequence: TGTGCCACCAGCAGAGAGGGAGAGACTCAGCCCCAGCATTTT.

V usage is TRBV7-2 and J usage is TRBJ2-7; 13 nucleotides agree with TRBD2. With V trimmed by 0 bases and J by 3 bases, 8 bases remained unmatched. From germline, CDR1 is SGHTA and CDR2 FQGNSA. The CDR3 length is 18 residues. The CDR3 here is CASSLATSGGSHFYEQYF. In DNA, the CDR3 is TGTGCCAGCAGCTTAGCGACTAGCGGGGGGTCACATTTCTACGAGCAGTACTTC.

This chain links TRBV19 with TRBJ2-5; 8 bases match TRBD2. The CDR3 runs 13 residues. Germline V gene lookup returns CDR1 LNHDA and CDR2 SQIVND (reference sequence). J lost 7 bases, V lost 4 bases, and 5 bases had no gene match. The CDR3 DNA sequence: TGTGCCAGTAGTAACCGGGGGGGCGCGACCCAGTACTTC. Its protein is CASSNRGGATQYF. The variable domain in full, with the rest retrieved from reference TRBV19 and TRBJ2-5, is DGGITQSPKYLFRKEGQNVTLSCEQNLNHDAMYWYRQDPGQGLRLIYYSQIVNDFQKGDIAEGYSVSREKKESFPLTVTSAQKNPTAFYLCASSNRGGATQYFGPGTRLLVL.

The gene calls are TRBV7-9 and TRBJ2-7, with TRBD1 as a possible D gene (6 bases). Germline loops: CDR1 SEHNR, CDR2 FQNEAQ (reference sequence). Between the trimmed V and J ends, which lost 5 bases and 3 bases, there was a span of 8 bases. The CDR3 is 12 residues long. The CDR3 reads CASSQDSYEQYF. As DNA, the CDR3 is TGTGCCAGCAGCCAGGACAGCTACGAGCAGTACTTC.

The DNA of the CDR3 is TGTGCCAGCAGTGAAGCGCGGGGGGCCAATTCACCCCTCCACTTT. It specifies CASSEARGANSPLHF. The chain employs TRBV2 and TRBJ1-6; D possibly corresponds to TRBD1 (6 bases). The CDR3 has 15 residues. V was trimmed by 0 bases and J by 7 bases, leaving 10 bases between them. Per germline, CDR1 SNHLY and CDR2 FYNNEI.

The gene calls are TRBV5-1 and TRBJ2-3; 7 bases match TRBD2. Germline V gives CDR1 SGHRS, CDR2 YFSETQ. V was pared by 4 bases and J by 4 bases, with 6 bases of the junction left unmatched. This CDR3 comprises 14 residues. This chain's CDR3 is CASSRGLRADTQYF. In nucleotides, the CDR3 is TGCGCCAGCAGCCGGGGACTAAGGGCAGATACGCAGTATTTT.

As regards this clone: The germline gene is not matched at one end of the junction; a read error may be the cause. The chain has TRBV5-1 and TRBJ1-2, with TRBD1 matching over 8 bases. Germline V CDR1 and CDR2: SGHRS, YFSETQ. This CDR3 is 13 amino acids long. The CDR3 loop is CASSPGGGYGYPF. CDR3 coding DNA: TGCGCCAGCAGCCCAGGGGGCGGCTATGGCTACCCCTTC.

V and J are TRBV5-6 and TRBJ2-1, with a weak D call TRBD1 (5 bases). This CDR3 is 16 amino acids long. Trimming took off 1 base at V and 0 bases at J, with 11 bases between the two ends. CDR1 and CDR2 from the germline V gene are SGHDT and YYEEEE. The CDR3 reads CASSLWGPSSYNEQFF. CDR3 DNA: TGTGCCAGCAGCTTGTGGGGCCCGAGCTCCTACAATGAGCAGTTCTTC. The entire variable domain, with the rest obtained from reference TRBV5-6 and TRBJ2-1, is as follows: DAGVTQSPTHLIKTRGQQVTLRCSPKSGHDTVSWYQQALGQGPQFIFQYYEEEERQRGNFPDRFSGHQFPNYSSELNVNALLLGDSALYLCASSLWGPSSYNEQFFGPGTRLTVL.